These 23 T cell receptor beta chains share one sample of origin, sequenced in a study of shared clonotypes between healthy human individuals. CD45RO-negative, CCR7-positively selected cells formed the naive CD8 fraction, excluding terminally differentiated effector memory CD45RA+ cells. Repertoires were generated with immunoSEQ multiplex PCR, while TCRdb's copy carries only in-frame clones and drops some. The sample includes about 2.1 million clones, about 92% of them seen just once. Sequenced material: naive CD8+ T cells from PBMCs. These receptors were obtained from a man between 18 and 29 years old in good health. Some clones in this sample may be carry-over from other donors' samples.

The rearrangement uses TRBV5-4 and TRBJ2-3; TRBD2 matches 10 bases. V was pared by 0 bases and J by 2 bases, with 3 bases of the junction left unmatched. CDR1 is SGHNT and CDR2 is YYREEE in the germline V gene (reference sequence). This CDR3 comprises 16 residues. The CDR3 DNA reads TGTGCCAGCAGCTTGGGGACTAGCGGCGACACAGATACGCAGTATTTT. Translation: CASSLGTSGDTDTQYF.

This chain links TRBV7-9 with TRBJ1-1; tentative D call: TRBD1 (5 bases). The CDR3 contains 13 residues. Trimming cost V 4 bases and J 11 bases, with 17 bases left between them. From germline, CDR1 is SEHNR and CDR2 FQNEAQ (reference sequence). This CDR3 reads CASSSTDSPVAFF. CDR3 in DNA: TGTGCCAGCAGCTCCACAGACAGCCCGGTCGCTTTCTTT.

The V call is TRBV10-3, the J call TRBJ1-2, with D perhaps TRBD1 (5 bases). Per germline, CDR1 ENHRY and CDR2 SYGVKD. The V end lost 2 bases, the J end lost 8 bases, and 18 bases lay between the germline ends. The CDR3 has 15 residues. CDR3 DNA sequence: TGTGCCATCAGTGAGCCTAGGGGCAGTGCTGGGGGCTACACCTTC. Translated: CAISEPRGSAGGYTF.

This chain connects TRBV5-1 to TRBJ2-3; 7 bases line up with TRBD2. The trim removed 5 bases at V and 1 base at J, leaving 19 bases unmatched. The CDR3 totals 19 residues. The germline gives CDR1 SGHRS, CDR2 YFSETQ. The CDR3, as DNA: TGCGCCAGCAGTAGGCCTAGCGGTACCTTAAAGGTCGGCACAGATACGCAGTATTTT. This sequence encodes CASSRPSGTLKVGTDTQYF. The whole variable domain, remainder taken from reference TRBV5-1 and TRBJ2-3, is KAGVTQTPRYLIKTRGQQVTLSCSPISGHRSVSWYQQTPGQGLQFLFEYFSETQRNKGNFPGRFSGRQFSNSRSEMNVSTLELGDSALYLCASSRPSGTLKVGTDTQYFGPGTRLTVL.

The V and J genes are TRBV28 and TRBJ1-4; weak D call: TRBD1 (6 bases). CDR1 is MDHEN, CDR2 SYDVKM, per germline. This CDR3 spans 13 amino acids. Trimming shortened V by 4 bases and J by 8 bases, and 11 bases separated the two germline ends. This CDR3 reads CASSSTGREKLFF. The CDR3, as DNA: TGTGCCAGCAGTTCGACAGGTAGAGAAAAACTGTTTTTT.

This sequence joins TRBV7-9 and TRBJ2-2; D might be TRBD1 (6 bases). Trimming stripped 7 bases from V and 1 base from J, with 16 bases between. This CDR3 spans 16 amino acids. CDR1 and CDR2 from the germline V gene are SEHNR and FQNEAQ (reference sequence). Here the CDR3 DNA reads TGTGCCAGCACCTTTCTAGGGACACAGAACACCGGGGAGCTGTTTTTT. Translation: CASTFLGTQNTGELFF. Combining the CDR3 with reference TRBV7-9 and TRBJ2-2 gives the whole variable domain DTGVSQNPRHKITKRGQNVTFRCDPISEHNRLYWYRQTLGQGPEFLTYFQNEAQLEKSRLLSDRFSAERPKGSFSTLEIQRTEQGDSAMYLCASTFLGTQNTGELFFGEGSRLTVL.

The V gene is TRBV28, the J gene TRBJ1-4; TRBD1 matches at 9 bases. The length of the CDR3 is 15 residues. The J segment lost 7 bases and the V segment lost 5 bases, leaving 8 bases of the junction unmatched. CDR1 is MDHEN and CDR2 is SYDVKM in the germline V gene. The CDR3, as DNA: TGTGCCAGCAGTCCTCCCGGGACAGGGTCTGAAAAACTGTTTTTT. Amino acids: CASSPPGTGSEKLFF.

This chain connects TRBV5-6 to TRBJ1-2; 8 bases fit TRBD1. V trimming: 3 bases; J trimming: 4 bases; junction bases outside the gene matches: 11. This CDR3 contains 16 residues. Germline V gene sequence: CDR1 SGHDT, CDR2 YYEEEE. The CDR3: CASSWEEGTGIYGYTF. The CDR3 coding sequence is TGTGCCAGCAGCTGGGAAGAAGGGACAGGAATCTATGGCTACACCTTC.

This clone showed up just once. V and J are TRBV9 and TRBJ2-5; D gene ambiguous. The CDR3 contains 15 residues. Germline V gene data show CDR1 as SGDLS and CDR2 as YYNGEE. Trimming took off 0 bases at V and 3 bases at J, with 12 bases between the two ends. The CDR3 region is CASSVEARAEETQYF. CDR3 coding DNA: TGTGCCAGCAGCGTAGAGGCCCGGGCAGAAGAGACCCAGTACTTC.

The rearrangement uses TRBV4-3 and TRBJ2-5; 10 bases line up with TRBD2. Trimming removed 2 bases from V and 5 bases from J; junction bases left unmatched: 8. This CDR3 contains 16 residues. CDR1 and CDR2 (germline): LGHNA, YSLEER. The CDR3 region is CASSQNSGRLSETQYF. The DNA for the CDR3 is TGCGCCAGCAGCCAAAATAGCGGGAGGCTCTCGGAGACCCAGTACTTC.

The rearrangement links TRBV4-2 to TRBJ2-4, with D possibly being TRBD1 (6 bases). The V and J ends lost 0 bases and 7 bases respectively, with 19 bases between them. This CDR3 is 17 amino acids long. Per germline, CDR1 LGHNA and CDR2 YNFKEQ. The CDR3 is CASSQEGGYSSSNIQYF. The CDR3 bases are TGTGCCAGCAGCCAAGAAGGGGGTTACAGCTCAAGCAACATTCAGTACTTC.

The genes are TRBV29-1 and TRBJ1-4; tentatively, D is TRBD1 (5 bases). The CDR3 runs 15 residues. Germline CDR1 and CDR2: SQVTM and ANQGSEA. Trimming cost V 0 bases and J 3 bases, with 11 bases left between them. The CDR3 loop reads CSVEELGGSNEKLFF. CDR3 DNA: TGCAGCGTTGAAGAGTTGGGGGGTTCTAATGAAAAACTGTTTTTT.

The sample holds a few counts of this clone. The V call is TRBV4-1, the J call TRBJ1-1; D unclear. Germline lookup yields CDR1 MGHRA and CDR2 YSYEKL. Trimming left V 4 bases short and J 0 bases short, with 9 bases between. The CDR3 runs 14 residues. CDR3 sequence reads: CASSRATVNTEAFF. CDR3 in DNA: TGCGCCAGCAGCCGGGCGACCGTGAACACTGAAGCTTTCTTT.

The chain recombines TRBV6-1 with TRBJ2-1, with D possibly called TRBD1 or TRBD2 (6 bases each). The CDR3 loop spans 14 amino acids. The germline V gene encodes CDR1 MNHNS and CDR2 SASEGT. V was pared by 1 base and J by 9 bases, with 13 bases between. CDR3 nucleotides: TGTGCCAGCAGTGAAGACCCGGGGGCGGGTGAGCAGTTCTTC. This codes for CASSEDPGAGEQFF.

The chain links TRBV4-1 to TRBJ2-7; unclear D gene. V was shortened by 0 bases and J by 0 bases, with 12 bases between the two germline ends. The CDR3 is made up of 16 amino acids. Per the germline V gene, CDR1 is MGHRA and CDR2 is YSYEKL. Here the CDR3 DNA reads TGCGCCAGCAGCCAAGACGCGGTGGGCAGCTCCTACGAGCAGTACTTC. It encodes CASSQDAVGSSYEQYF.

The chain couples TRBV9 to TRBJ1-1; D might be TRBD1 (5 bases). The CDR3 runs to 16 residues. The ends were cut back, 4 bases at V and 2 bases at J, with 18 bases in the middle. Germline V gene data show CDR1 as SGDLS and CDR2 as YYNGEE. CDR3 in amino acids: CASSPKGRYSNTEAFF. CDR3 DNA: TGTGCCAGCAGCCCCAAGGGGAGATACAGTAACACTGAAGCTTTCTTT.

The chain links TRBV5-1 to TRBJ1-1; TRBD1 matches at 8 bases. Unmatched junction bases numbered 17, after V lost 7 bases and J lost 6 bases. Germline loops: CDR1 SGHRS, CDR2 YFSETQ. CDR3 length equals 16 residues. This CDR3 is CASGSGGPGGASEAFF. The CDR3 DNA follows: TGCGCCAGCGGGTCCGGGGGACCAGGGGGCGCATCTGAAGCTTTCTTT.

The V and J genes are TRBV5-1 and TRBJ2-1, with TRBD2 matching 12 bases. Trimming took 3 bases from V and 5 from J; bases not matched to a gene: 6. This CDR3 contains 16 residues. Germline V gene data show CDR1 as SGHRS and CDR2 as YFSETQ. The CDR3 DNA is TGCGCCAGCAGCTCTCGACTAGCGGGAGACCACAATGAGCAGTTCTTC. Protein: CASSSRLAGDHNEQFF.

The rearrangement links TRBV27 to TRBJ2-2; 8 bases agree with TRBD2. Germline CDR1 and CDR2: MNHEY and SMNVEV (reference sequence). The CDR3 consists of 15 residues. Unmatched junction bases numbered 11, after V lost 8 bases and J lost 6 bases. CDR3 amino acids: CASLDLAGSPGELFF. The CDR3 region has the DNA TGTGCCAGCCTTGATCTAGCGGGCTCCCCCGGGGAGCTGTTTTTT.

V and J are TRBV6-1 and TRBJ2-1; tentatively, D is TRBD1 (6 bases). CDR3 length: 15 residues. The germline V gene encodes CDR1 MNHNS and CDR2 SASEGT. V was shortened by 1 base and J by 2 bases, with 9 bases between the two germline ends. The CDR3, as DNA: TGTGCCAGCAGTGAAGGAGACAGGACCTACAATGAGCAGTTCTTC. The encoded protein is CASSEGDRTYNEQFF.

This clone came up a few times. The chain couples TRBV9 to TRBJ1-5; D might be TRBD1 (5 bases). Trimming left V 4 bases short and J 1 base short, with 9 bases between. Per the germline V gene, CDR1 is SGDLS and CDR2 is YYNGEE. There are 14 residues in the CDR3. The CDR3 here is CASSIGDSNQPQHF. The CDR3 DNA reads as TGTGCCAGCAGCATAGGGGACAGCAATCAGCCCCAGCATTTT.

The chain is built from TRBV27 and TRBJ2-5; 9 bases match TRBD2. The V gene end was trimmed by 0 bases and the J gene end by 5 bases; junction bases not matched to a gene: 7. This CDR3 region has 16 residues. Germline V gene sequence: CDR1 MNHEY, CDR2 SMNVEV (reference sequence). The CDR3 coding sequence is TGTGCCAGCAGTTTATCGATAGCGGGAGCTTGGGAGACCCAGTACTTC. It translates to CASSLSIAGAWETQYF.

The V call is TRBV7-9, the J call TRBJ2-3; 10 nucleotides align to TRBD2. Trimming at V came to 2 bases and at J to 4 bases, leaving 3 bases not matched to a gene. The germline V gene has CDR1 SEHNR and CDR2 FQNEAQ (reference sequence). CDR3 length equals 15 residues. The CDR3 nucleotides are TGTGCCAGCAGCTTATCAGCGGGAGGGCCAGATACGCAGTATTTT. This sequence encodes CASSLSAGGPDTQYF.